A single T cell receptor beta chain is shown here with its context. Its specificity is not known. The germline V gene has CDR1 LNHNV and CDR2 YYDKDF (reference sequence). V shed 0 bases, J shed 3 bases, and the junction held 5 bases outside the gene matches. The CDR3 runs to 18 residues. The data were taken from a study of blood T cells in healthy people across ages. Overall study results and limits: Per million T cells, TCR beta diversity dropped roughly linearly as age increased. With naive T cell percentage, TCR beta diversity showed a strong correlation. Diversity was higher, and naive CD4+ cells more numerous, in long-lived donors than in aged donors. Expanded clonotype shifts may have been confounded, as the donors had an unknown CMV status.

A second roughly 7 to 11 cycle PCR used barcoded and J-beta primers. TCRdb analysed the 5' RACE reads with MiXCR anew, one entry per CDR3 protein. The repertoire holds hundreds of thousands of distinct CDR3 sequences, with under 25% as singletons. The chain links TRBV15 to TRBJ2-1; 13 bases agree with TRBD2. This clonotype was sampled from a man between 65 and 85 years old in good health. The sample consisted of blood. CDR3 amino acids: CATSRDKRTSGSYNEQFF. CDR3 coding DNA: TGTGCCACCAGCAGAGATAAGAGGACTAGCGGGAGCTACAATGAGCAGTTCTTC.